The 8 T cell receptor beta chains below were found in one sample sequenced in a study of blood T cell repertoires in COVID-19. Profiling relied on immunoSEQ multiplex PCR, and the TCRdb table lists in-frame clones only, not all of them. The sample records some 27,000 clones, more than 80% being singletons. The sequencing input was peripheral blood. These receptor sequences come from a human donor in a cohort sampled during active COVID-19.

This chain uses TRBV11-2 with TRBJ1-6; 7 nucleotides agree with TRBD1. The CDR3 is made up of 16 amino acids. With V trimmed by 5 bases and J by 6 bases, 10 bases remained unmatched. Germline CDR1 reads SGHAT; CDR2 reads FQNNGV. This CDR3 reads CASSPTDRASNSPLHF. The CDR3 DNA follows: TGTGCCAGCAGCCCGACCGACAGGGCTAGTAATTCACCCCTCCACTTT.

The rearrangement uses TRBV10-3 and TRBJ2-2; 12 nucleotides agree with TRBD2. With V trimmed by 6 bases and J by 2 bases, 10 bases remained unmatched. Germline V gives CDR1 ENHRY, CDR2 SYGVKD. The CDR3 has 18 residues. CDR3 sequence (DNA): TGTGCCATCAGGGCCCAACTAGCGGGGGGATTTAACACCGGGGAGCTGTTTTTT. Its protein is CAIRAQLAGGFNTGELFF.

V and J are TRBV5-1 and TRBJ2-5; no clear D gene. CDR3 size: 13 residues. V was pared by 0 bases and J by 5 bases, with 8 bases between. Germline lookup yields CDR1 SGHRS and CDR2 YFSETQ. DNA of the CDR3: TGCGCCAGCAGCTTGGACCCTAGGGAGACCCAGTACTTC. Encoded protein: CASSLDPRETQYF. Full variable domain (outside the CDR3, taken from reference TRBV5-1 and TRBJ2-5): KAGVTQTPRYLIKTRGQQVTLSCSPISGHRSVSWYQQTPGQGLQFLFEYFSETQRNKGNFPGRFSGRQFSNSRSEMNVSTLELGDSALYLCASSLDPRETQYFGPGTRLLVL.

This clone has a single count. The CDR3 here is CASRRDSRYEQYF. CDR3 sequence (DNA): TGTGCCAGCAGAAGGGACAGCCGTTACGAGCAGTACTTC. The chain is built from TRBV6-5 and TRBJ2-7, with 7 nucleotides matching TRBD1. The length of the CDR3 is 13 residues. Per germline, CDR1 MNHEY and CDR2 SVGAGI. The V segment lost 6 bases and the J segment 4 bases; nucleotides outside the gene matches: 6.

The chain couples TRBV7-3 to TRBJ2-7, with D possibly being TRBD2 (6 bases). Trimming shortened V by 5 bases and J by 0 bases, and 8 bases separated the two germline ends. This CDR3 is built from 13 residues. Germline assignment: CDR1 SGHTA and CDR2 FQGTGA. The CDR3 here is CASSPGGSYEQYF. Here the CDR3 DNA reads TGTGCCAGCAGCCCCGGGGGCTCCTACGAGCAGTACTTC.

The rearrangement uses TRBV7-6 and TRBJ1-1; weak D call: TRBD1 (5 bases). Germline V gene sequence: CDR1 SGHVS, CDR2 FNYEAQ. The V and J ends lost 5 bases and 4 bases respectively, with 17 bases between them. The CDR3 runs 15 residues. In DNA, the CDR3 is TGTGCCAGCAGCCTAGAGCCCAGGGTGGGCACTGAAGCTTTCTTT. It yields the protein CASSLEPRVGTEAFF.

The gene calls are TRBV30 and TRBJ2-7; the match to TRBD2 covers 10 bases. CDR1 GTSNPN and CDR2 SVGIG come from the germline V gene (reference sequence). The J segment lost 4 bases and the V segment lost 0 bases, leaving 9 bases of the junction unmatched. The CDR3 runs to 16 residues. This CDR3 reads CAWSVRSGGVGYEQYF. The DNA for the CDR3 is TGTGCCTGGAGTGTACGAAGCGGGGGGGTAGGATACGAGCAGTACTTC. The full variable domain, in which reference TRBV30 and TRBJ2-7 provide the parts outside the CDR3, is SQTIHQWPATLVQPVGSPLSLECTVEGTSNPNLYWYRQAAGRGLQLLFYSVGIGQISSEVPQNLSASRPQDRQFILSSKKLLLSDSGFYLCAWSVRSGGVGYEQYFGPGTRLTVT.

J is TRBJ1-6 and V is TRBV28; 8 bases are a match to TRBD1. J lost 7 bases, V lost 6 bases, and 8 bases had no gene match. Germline CDR1 and CDR2: MDHEN and SYDVKM. This CDR3 contains 15 residues. This CDR3 reads CASRPWDRSNSPLHF. CDR3 nucleotides: TGTGCCAGCAGGCCCTGGGACAGGTCGAATTCACCCCTCCACTTT.